The T cell receptor (beta chain) under discussion was sequenced for a study of CD8 T cells in ankylosing spondylitis. Study-level points and caveats: Reactive arthritis synovial fluid and blood previously showed some of these motif variants. The study identified a TCR beta motif of eight highly homologous variants that appeared characteristic of ankylosing spondylitis blood. Researchers reportedly found disease-linked clones significantly enriched in matched ankylosing spondylitis synovial fluid.

CDR1 is SGHAT, CDR2 FQNNGV, per germline. Trimming removed 5 bases at V and 4 bases at J, with 16 bases between. The CDR3 totals 15 residues. There are a few counts of this clonotype. What it recognizes is unknown. 5'-RACE, quantitative and with molecular barcodes, yielded the TCR beta libraries. TCRdb fed the 5' RACE reads into MiXCR, producing one record per CDR3 protein. Here the sample spans 200,000 to 300,000 distinct CDR3 sequences, over 9.5% being singletons. The sequenced sample consisted of blood, either unsorted or a sorted T cell fraction (not recorded which). The sequence was collected from a male donor with ankylosing spondylitis or in good health (not recorded which). The rearrangement links TRBV11-2 to TRBJ2-3; tentatively, D is TRBD1 (8 bases). The CDR3 sequence is CASSNGQGGADTQYF. DNA of the CDR3: TGTGCCAGCAGCAACGGACAGGGAGGGGCAGATACGCAGTATTTT.